Given below is one T cell receptor (beta chain) in context. Its antigen is still unknown. The entry originates in a study of post-analysis software for immune sequencing data. Overall study: Relapsing-remitting, secondary progressive and progressive-relapsing multiple sclerosis were all included among the disease courses. Study-wide findings and caveats: Those samples that were prepared in the same batch co-clustered strongly by F measure. Included in a set of roughly five TRBV segments more frequent in patients than controls were TRBV5-6, TRBV5-1 and TRBV20-1. Significantly lower normalized Chao1 diversity was found in patients with multiple sclerosis relative to controls.

The authors incorporated unique molecular identifiers into the TCR beta cDNA libraries. The T cell input of roughly 0.9 to 10 million gave about half a million cDNA molecules. Each CDR3 protein gets one entry after TCRdb re-called the PCR reads with MiXCR. The sample has approximately 630,000 distinct CDR3 sequences, roughly three fifths seen once. Germline CDR1 is LNHDA and CDR2 is SQIVND (reference sequence). Trimming took 7 bases from V and 1 from J, leaving 16 bases between them. There are 15 residues in the CDR3. V usage is TRBV19 and J usage is TRBJ2-5, with D possibly matching TRBD1 (5 bases). The sequence came from a girl under 10 years old with multiple sclerosis. Sample: blood. This chain's CDR3 is CASTPRGRTQETQYF. DNA of the CDR3: TGTGCCAGTACTCCAAGGGGAAGGACCCAAGAGACCCAGTACTTC.